The rows below give T cell receptor beta chains drawn from one sample of a study of T and B cells in COVID-19 patients. One entry per CDR3 protein results from TCRdb running MiXCR on the multiplex PCR reads. This repertoire shows around 30,000 distinct CDR3 sequences, 32% found once; its top ten account for 1.5% to 2%. Sequenced material: blood. Source of these receptors: a human donor who had recovered from COVID-19. CDR3s include the opening cysteine and the closing phenylalanine or tryptophan. Fields, in order: V gene, CDR3 protein.

v_gene: TRBV19; CDR3aa: CASSIVSGTIGYGYTF
v_gene: TRBV15; CDR3aa: CATSRSPDLAGVNEQFF
v_gene: TRBV18; CDR3aa: CASSPGAGNTEAFF
v_gene: TRBV7-2; CDR3aa: CASSLDTDTQYF
v_gene: TRBV20-1; CDR3aa: CSARLGTGGRNEQFF
v_gene: TRBV7-2; CDR3aa: CASSLNTGSNQPQHF
v_gene: TRBV20-1; CDR3aa: CSARGLGGTDTQYF
v_gene: TRBV6-2/TRBV6-3; CDR3aa: CASSHRLAGEGDTQYF
v_gene: TRBV4-3; CDR3aa: CASSQSGGRYEQYF
v_gene: TRBV12-3/TRBV12-4; CDR3aa: CASSFRSGGNQPQHF
v_gene: TRBV6-5; CDR3aa: CASSPRRGAQNTEAFF
v_gene: TRBV5-1; CDR3aa: CASSSGQHDNSPLHF
v_gene: TRBV20-1; CDR3aa: CSVQRLAGDEDTQYF
v_gene: TRBV15; CDR3aa: CATSRDRGPADTQYF
v_gene: TRBV20-1; CDR3aa: CSAGGRGGEQYF
v_gene: TRBV7-6; CDR3aa: CASSPGSSSGNTIYF
v_gene: TRBV11-1; CDR3aa: CASSLRVVGEQFF
v_gene: TRBV7-2; CDR3aa: CASSLASTSPIGELFF
v_gene: TRBV15; CDR3aa: CATSRDRGRGDGYTF
v_gene: TRBV7-6; CDR3aa: CASSGGPEGSYEQYF
v_gene: TRBV5-6; CDR3aa: CASSLGPWDNPKDVTGANVLTF
v_gene: TRBV7-9; CDR3aa: CASSFGGTDTQYF
v_gene: TRBV6-5; CDR3aa: CASRSSDAGVSSPLHF
v_gene: TRBV10-3; CDR3aa: CAISDPLGGTNQPQHF
v_gene: TRBV19; CDR3aa: CASSIDTYQPQHF
v_gene: TRBV4-2; CDR3aa: CASSQPTSAGTDTQYF
v_gene: TRBV5-6; CDR3aa: CASSWGQGGRSENTIYF
v_gene: TRBV5-6; CDR3aa: CASSLFNGGELVQETQYF
v_gene: TRBV20-1; CDR3aa: CSASGTGGGYTF
v_gene: TRBV6-2/TRBV6-3; CDR3aa: CAISRAGGEETQYF
v_gene: TRBV5-4; CDR3aa: CASSLGRSAQETQYF
v_gene: TRBV30; CDR3aa: CADFTSEDYTF
v_gene: TRBV18; CDR3aa: CASSPPWQGNEKLFF
v_gene: TRBV20-1; CDR3aa: CSVGRGQGTYEQYF
v_gene: TRBV18; CDR3aa: CASSPNLQETQYF
v_gene: TRBV12-3/TRBV12-4; CDR3aa: CASSFAGGATDTQYF
v_gene: TRBV19; CDR3aa: CASRTTGEETQYF
v_gene: TRBV19; CDR3aa: CASNGDRGSTDTQYF
v_gene: TRBV27; CDR3aa: CASSLNQPQHF